The clone carrying this T cell receptor (beta chain) was recorded many times. Its target is unknown. The CDR3 contains 13 residues. Trimming left V 2 bases short and J 4 bases short, with 8 bases between. Germline V gene sequence: CDR1 DFQATT, CDR2 SNEGSKA (reference sequence). TCRdb re-analysed the 5' RACE reads in MiXCR, keeping a single row per CDR3 protein. The sample has more than 300,000 distinct CDR3 sequences; around 10% are singletons. This entry is derived from a study of CD8 T cells in ankylosing spondylitis. Regarding the study as a whole: Disease-linked clones bore a CD8+ phenotype and were relatively rare in peripheral blood. Significant enrichment of disease-linked clones was reported in matched ankylosing spondylitis synovial fluid. What seemed typical of ankylosing spondylitis blood was a TCR beta motif built from about eight highly homologous variants.

This clonotype was obtained from a female donor with ankylosing spondylitis or in good health (not recorded which). The chain couples TRBV20-1 to TRBJ2-2, with a tentative D call TRBD2 (5 bases). Sequencing input: blood, either unsorted or a sorted T cell fraction (not recorded which). The CDR3 DNA reads as TGCAGTGCTAGACGGGCGGGCACCGGGGAGCTGTTTTTT. Protein product: CSARRAGTGELFF.